This TCR beta chain was sequenced during a study of blood T cell repertoires in COVID-19. The overall study: T cells, B-cell-depleted T cells, or PBMCs provided the cDNA or gDNA that served as material.

This clone showed up just a few times. J was trimmed by 4 bases and V by 5 bases; bases with no gene match: 5. Per germline, CDR1 SEHNR and CDR2 FQNEAQ (reference sequence). This CDR3 contains 14 residues. Original analysis: Scientists estimated how many nucleated cells there were by amplifying reference gene primers. The repertoire was sequenced with immunoSEQ multiplex PCR; TCRdb's copy has only in-frame clones and lacks some. V and J calls plus clone size are reproduced from that table; the DNA served to infer D and trimming. The sample holds around 72,000 clones, 80% to 90% seen once. Source material: peripheral blood. The rearrangement joins TRBV7-9 to TRBJ1-5, with 7 bases that match TRBD1. This clonotype was sampled from a man between 65 and 80 years old with active or convalescent COVID-19. CDR3 sequence: CASSRTGGNQPQHF. CDR3 coding DNA: TGTGCCAGCAGCCGGACAGGCGGAAATCAGCCCCAGCATTTT.